The present T cell receptor (beta chain) was sequenced within a study of blood T cell repertoires in COVID-19. Study summary: Samples came from the United States, Italy and Spain, spanning acute and convalescent COVID-19. Nucleic acid was either cDNA or gDNA, and it came from T cells, B-cell-depleted T cells, or PBMCs.

As originally analysed: Reference gene primer amplification gave nucleated cell count estimates. Generated by immunoSEQ multiplex PCR, the TCRdb table keeps only in-frame clones and is missing some. V and J calls and clone size come straight from that table; D and trimming were deduced from the DNA. The sample shows roughly 88,000 clones, about 93% of them seen only once. This CDR3 comprises 15 residues. Germline values: CDR1 SGHRS, CDR2 YFSETQ. Trimming cost V 0 bases and J 4 bases, with 11 bases left between them. This clone was detected only a few times. The TCR originated in a woman aged 45-65 years in a cohort sampled during active COVID-19. Sequenced material: peripheral blood. The V gene is TRBV5-1, the J gene TRBJ1-3, with D possibly matching TRBD1 (5 bases). The CDR3 sequence is CASSLGQGGGNTIYF. Written as DNA, the CDR3 is TGCGCCAGCAGCTTGGGGCAGGGTGGCGGAAACACCATATATTTT.